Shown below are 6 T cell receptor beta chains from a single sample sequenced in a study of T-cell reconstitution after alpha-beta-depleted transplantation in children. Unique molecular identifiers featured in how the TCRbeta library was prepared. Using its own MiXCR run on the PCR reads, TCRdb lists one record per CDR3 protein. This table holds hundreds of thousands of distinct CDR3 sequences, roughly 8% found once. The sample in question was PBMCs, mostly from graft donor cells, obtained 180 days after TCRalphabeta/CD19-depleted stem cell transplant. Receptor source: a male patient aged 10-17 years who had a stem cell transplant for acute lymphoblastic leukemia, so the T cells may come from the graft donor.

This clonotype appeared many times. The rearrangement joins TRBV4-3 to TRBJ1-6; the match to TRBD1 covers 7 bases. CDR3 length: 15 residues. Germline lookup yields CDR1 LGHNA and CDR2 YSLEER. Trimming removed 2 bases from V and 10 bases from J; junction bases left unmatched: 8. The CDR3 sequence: CASSQTDREGSPLHF. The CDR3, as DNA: TGCGCCAGCAGCCAAACCGACAGGGAAGGGTCACCCCTCCACTTT.

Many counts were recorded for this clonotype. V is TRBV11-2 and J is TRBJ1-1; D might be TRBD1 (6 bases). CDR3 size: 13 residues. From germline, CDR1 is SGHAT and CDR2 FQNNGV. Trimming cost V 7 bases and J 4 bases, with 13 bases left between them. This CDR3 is CASINRAATEAFF. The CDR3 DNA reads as TGTGCCAGCATCAACAGGGCGGCCACTGAAGCTTTCTTT.

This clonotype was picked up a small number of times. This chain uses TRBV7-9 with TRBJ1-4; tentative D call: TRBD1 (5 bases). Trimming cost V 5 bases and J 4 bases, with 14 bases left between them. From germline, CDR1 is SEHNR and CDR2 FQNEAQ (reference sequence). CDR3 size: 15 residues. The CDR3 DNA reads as TGTGCCAGCAGCCCAGGGCAGGGACTTAATGAAAAACTGTTTTTT. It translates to CASSPGQGLNEKLFF.

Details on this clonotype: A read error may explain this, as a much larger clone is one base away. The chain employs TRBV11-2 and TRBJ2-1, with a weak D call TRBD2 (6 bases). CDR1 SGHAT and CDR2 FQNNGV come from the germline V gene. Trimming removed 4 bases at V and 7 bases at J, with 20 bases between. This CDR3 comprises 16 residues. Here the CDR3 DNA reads TGTGCCAGCAGCTCAGCGCCCGGAGGGAACAATAATGAGCAGTTCTTC. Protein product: CASSSAPGGNNNEQFF.

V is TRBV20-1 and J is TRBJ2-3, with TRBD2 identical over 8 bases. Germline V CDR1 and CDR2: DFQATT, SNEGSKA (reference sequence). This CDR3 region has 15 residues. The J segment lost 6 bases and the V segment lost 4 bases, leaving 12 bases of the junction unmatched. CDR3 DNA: TGCAGTGCTATTCCACGGCGGGGGGTCATTGATACGCAGTATTTT. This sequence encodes CSAIPRRGVIDTQYF.

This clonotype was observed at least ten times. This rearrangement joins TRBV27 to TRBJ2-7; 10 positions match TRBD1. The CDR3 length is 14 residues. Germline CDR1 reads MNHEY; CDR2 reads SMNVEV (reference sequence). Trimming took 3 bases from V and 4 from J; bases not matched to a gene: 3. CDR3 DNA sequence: TGTGCCAGCAGTTTGGACAGGGGGGGATACGAGCAGTACTTC. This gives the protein CASSLDRGGYEQYF.